The present T cell receptor (beta chain) was sequenced within a study of blood T cell repertoires in COVID-19. Sequencing was performed with immunoSEQ multiplex PCR; in TCRdb, only in-frame clones are kept and a portion is missing. The repertoire consists of about 140,000 clones, with 65% to 85% occurring once and the leading ten covering less than 9%. The TCR sequence derives from a man under 40 with COVID-19, enrolled during active disease. Sequencing was carried out using peripheral blood.

The CDR3 reads CASSFAGPLYEQYF. In DNA, the CDR3 is TGTGCCAGCAGTTTTGCAGGGCCATTATACGAGCAGTACTTC. The rearrangement uses TRBV28 and TRBJ2-7, with a possible D match to TRBD1 (5 bases). Germline V CDR1 and CDR2: MDHEN, SYDVKM. The V end lost 3 bases, the J end lost 4 bases, and 13 bases lay between the germline ends. The CDR3 has 14 residues.